What follows is one TCR beta chain and its context. The CDR3 covers 14 residues. V lost 6 bases, J lost 1 base, and 13 bases lay in between. Per the germline V gene, CDR1 is MDHEN and CDR2 is SYDVKM. These data are taken from a study of blood T cell repertoires in COVID-19. Study-wide context: Acute and convalescent COVID-19 samples came from the United States, Italy and Spain. From T cells, B-cell-depleted T cells, or PBMCs came the material, which was cDNA or gDNA.

Per the authors' pipeline: Amplified reference gene primers provided the basis for estimating nucleated cell counts. The assay was immunoSEQ multiplex PCR, and TCRdb's table has in-frame clones only and misses some. V, J and clone size were drawn from that table, and D and trimming were deduced from the DNA. The data show 250,000 to 350,000 clones, more than 75% seen once. The chain combines TRBV28 with TRBJ2-7; D is possibly TRBD1 (6 bases). This receptor was identified in a woman aged 45-60 years who had recovered from COVID-19. The sample consisted of peripheral blood. CDR3 residues: CASSPTTGSYEQYF. The CDR3 DNA reads as TGTGCCAGCAGCCCTACGACAGGTTCCTACGAGCAGTACTTC.